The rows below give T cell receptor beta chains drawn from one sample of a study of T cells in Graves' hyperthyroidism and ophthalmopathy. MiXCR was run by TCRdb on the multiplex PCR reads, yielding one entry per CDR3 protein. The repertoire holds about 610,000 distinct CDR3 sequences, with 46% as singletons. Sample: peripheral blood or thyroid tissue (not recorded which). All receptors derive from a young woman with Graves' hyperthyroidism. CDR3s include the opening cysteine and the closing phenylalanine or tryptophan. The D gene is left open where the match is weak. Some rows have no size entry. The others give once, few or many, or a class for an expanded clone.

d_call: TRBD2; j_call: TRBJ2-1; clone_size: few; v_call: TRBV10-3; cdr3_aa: CAISGRSGIRIRYNEQFF; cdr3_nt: TGTGCCATCAGTGGAAGGAGCGGGATTCGAATAAGGTACAATGAGCAGTTCTTC
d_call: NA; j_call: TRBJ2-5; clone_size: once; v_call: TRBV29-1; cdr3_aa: CSQEGERETQYF; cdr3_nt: TGCAGCCAAGAAGGGGAAAGAGAGACCCAGTACTTC
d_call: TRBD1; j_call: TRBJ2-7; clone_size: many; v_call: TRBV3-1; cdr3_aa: CASQAGQGTYEQYF; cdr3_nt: TGTGCCAGCCAAGCGGGACAGGGTACCTACGAGCAGTACTTC
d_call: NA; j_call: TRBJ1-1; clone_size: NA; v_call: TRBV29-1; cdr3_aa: CSDRSMNTEAFF; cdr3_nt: TGCAGCGACAGGAGCATGAACACTGAAGCTTTCTTT
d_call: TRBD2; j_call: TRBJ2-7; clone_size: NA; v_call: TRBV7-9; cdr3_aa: CASSPRVAGDIEQYF; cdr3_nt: TGTGCCAGCTCACCACGAGTAGCGGGAGATATCGAGCAGTACTTC
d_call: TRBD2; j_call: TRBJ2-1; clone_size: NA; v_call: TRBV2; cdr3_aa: CASSEGLYYNEQFF; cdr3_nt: TGTGCCAGCAGTGAGGGACTATATTACAATGAGCAGTTCTTC
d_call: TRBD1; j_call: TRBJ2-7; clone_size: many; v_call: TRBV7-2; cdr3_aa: CASSTGARSYEQYF; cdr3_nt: TGTGCCAGCAGCACAGGGGCTCGGTCCTACGAGCAGTACTTC
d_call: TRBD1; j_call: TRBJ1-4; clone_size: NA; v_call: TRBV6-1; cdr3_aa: CASLSGPGGEKLFF; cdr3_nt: TGTGCCAGTCTTTCCGGGCCAGGGGGTGAAAAACTGTTTTTT
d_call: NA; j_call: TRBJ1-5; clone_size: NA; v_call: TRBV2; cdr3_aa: CASRDGQDGNQPQHF; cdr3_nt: TGTGCCAGCAGGGACGGACAAGATGGCAATCAGCCCCAGCATTTT
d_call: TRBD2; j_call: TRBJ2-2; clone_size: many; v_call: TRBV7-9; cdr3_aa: CASSLHGLAPNSGELFF; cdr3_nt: TGTGCCAGCAGCTTACACGGACTAGCGCCCAACAGCGGGGAGCTGTTTTTT
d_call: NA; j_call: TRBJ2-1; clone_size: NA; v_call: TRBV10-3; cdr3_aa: CAISEPLASNEQFF; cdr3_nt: TGTGCCATCAGTGAACCCCTAGCATCCAATGAGCAGTTCTTC
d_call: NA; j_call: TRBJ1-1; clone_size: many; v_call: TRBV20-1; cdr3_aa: CSVLSVVNTEAFF; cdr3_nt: TGCAGTGTCCTATCCGTGGTGAACACTGAAGCTTTCTTT
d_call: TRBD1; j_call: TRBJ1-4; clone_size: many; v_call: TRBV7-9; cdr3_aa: CASSPRQGADEKLFF; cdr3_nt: TGTGCCAGCAGCCCCCGACAGGGGGCGGATGAAAAACTGTTTTTT
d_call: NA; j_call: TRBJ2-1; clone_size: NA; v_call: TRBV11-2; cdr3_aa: CASSFEGSSYNEQFF; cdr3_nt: TGTGCCAGCAGCTTTGAGGGGAGCTCCTACAATGAGCAGTTCTTC
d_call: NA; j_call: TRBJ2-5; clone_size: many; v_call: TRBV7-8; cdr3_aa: CASSFIRSPRVRTQYF; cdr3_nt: TGTGCCAGCAGCTTTATCCGCAGCCCGCGGGTCCGGACCCAGTACTTC
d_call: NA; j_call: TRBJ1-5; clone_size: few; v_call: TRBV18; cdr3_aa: CASSHEFSNQPQHF; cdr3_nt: TGTGCCAGCTCACACGAATTTAGCAATCAGCCCCAGCATTTT
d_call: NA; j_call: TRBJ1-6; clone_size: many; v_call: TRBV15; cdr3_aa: CATSSGLPGLVGSPLHF; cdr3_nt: TGTGCCACCAGCAGCGGTCTACCGGGGTTGGTGGGTTCACCCCTCCACTTT
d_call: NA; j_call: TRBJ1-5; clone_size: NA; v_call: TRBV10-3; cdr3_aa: CAIRLGSGQPQHF; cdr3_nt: TGTGCCATCCGACTAGGGTCGGGGCAGCCCCAGCATTTT
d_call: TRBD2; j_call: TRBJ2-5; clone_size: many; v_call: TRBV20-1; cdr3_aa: CSADGRDTTQYF; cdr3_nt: TGCAGTGCCGACGGGAGGGACACGACCCAGTACTTC
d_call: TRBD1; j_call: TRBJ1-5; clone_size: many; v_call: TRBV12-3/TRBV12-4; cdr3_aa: CASSLRQGGRPQHF; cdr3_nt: TGTGCCAGCAGCTTACGACAGGGGGGACGGCCCCAGCATTTT
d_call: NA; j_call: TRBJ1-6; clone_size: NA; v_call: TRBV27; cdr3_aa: CASSFTSTSSPLHF; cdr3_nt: TGTGCCAGCAGTTTTACGAGTACCAGTTCACCCCTCCACTTT
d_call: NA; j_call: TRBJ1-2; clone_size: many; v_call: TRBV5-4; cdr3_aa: CASSFPIGKQVGYTF; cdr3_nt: TGTGCCAGCAGCTTTCCGATCGGGAAACAGGTTGGCTACACCTTC
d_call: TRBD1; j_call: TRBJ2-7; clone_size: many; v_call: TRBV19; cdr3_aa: CASRGGRGEQYF; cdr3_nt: TGTGCCAGTAGAGGGGGCAGGGGCGAGCAGTACTTC
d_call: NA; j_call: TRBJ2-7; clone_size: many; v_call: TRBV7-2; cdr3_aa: CASSLVVYVSVTHEQYF; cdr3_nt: TGTGCCAGCAGCTTAGTCGTTTACGTATCCGTTACCCACGAGCAGTACTTC
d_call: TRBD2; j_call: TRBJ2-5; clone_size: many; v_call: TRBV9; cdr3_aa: CASSAGTSGSGETQYF; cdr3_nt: TGTGCCAGCAGCGCCGGGACTAGCGGGAGTGGGGAGACCCAGTACTTC
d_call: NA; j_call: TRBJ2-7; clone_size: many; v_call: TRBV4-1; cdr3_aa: CASSPTDLWVRGEQYF; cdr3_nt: TGCGCCAGCAGCCCGACAGACCTTTGGGTTCGGGGGGAGCAGTACTTC
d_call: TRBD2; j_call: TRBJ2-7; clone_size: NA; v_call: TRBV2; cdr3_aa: CARDGTRINEQYF; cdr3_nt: TGTGCTAGGGACGGGACTAGGATAAACGAGCAGTACTTC
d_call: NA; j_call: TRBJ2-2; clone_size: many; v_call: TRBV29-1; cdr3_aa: CSVPFPWNTGELFF; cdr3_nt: TGCAGCGTTCCATTTCCATGGAACACCGGGGAGCTGTTTTTT
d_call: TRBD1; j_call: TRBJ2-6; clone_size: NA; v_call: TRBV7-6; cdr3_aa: CASSQDYGTGGSGANVLTF; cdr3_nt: TGCGCCAGCAGCCAAGATTACGGGACAGGGGGCTCTGGGGCCAACGTCCTGACTTTC
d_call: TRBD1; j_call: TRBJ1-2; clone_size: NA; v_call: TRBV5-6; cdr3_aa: CARDARQGNYGYTF; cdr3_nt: TGTGCTAGAGACGCACGACAGGGGAACTATGGCTACACCTTC
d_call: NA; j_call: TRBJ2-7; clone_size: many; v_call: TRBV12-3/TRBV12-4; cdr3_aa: CASTRLGGQEEQYF; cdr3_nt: TGTGCCAGCACTCGTCTTGGGGGGCAGGAGGAGCAGTACTTC
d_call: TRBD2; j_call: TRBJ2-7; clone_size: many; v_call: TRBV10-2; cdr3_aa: CASSESTSGYEQYF; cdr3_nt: TGCGCCAGCAGTGAGTCGACTAGCGGCTACGAGCAGTACTTC